This entry concerns a single TCR beta chain. Possible read error: a much larger clone is one base away. The TCRbeta library was prepared with unique molecular identifiers. One entry per CDR3 protein results from TCRdb running MiXCR on the PCR reads. This table has about 22,000 distinct CDR3 sequences, 11% appearing once. The sample comes from a study of T-cell reconstitution after alpha-beta-depleted transplantation in children. The V segment lost 1 base and the J segment 12 bases; nucleotides outside the gene matches: 9. CDR3 size: 13 residues. The germline gives CDR1 DFQATT, CDR2 SNEGSKA (reference sequence).

This TCR derives from a human donor who donated a stem cell graft to a child with chronic granulomatous disease. The chain links TRBV20-1 to TRBJ2-4, with TRBD2 matching over 7 bases. The specimen was PBMCs from the stem cell graft donor, collected from the stem cell graft. Written as DNA, the CDR3 is TGCAGTGCTAGAGGCCGACTAGCCCACAGTCAGTACTTC. Translation: CSARGRLAHSQYF.